This is a list of T cell receptor beta chains from one sample in a study of CD8 T cells in Susac syndrome. TCRdb recomputed calls from the immunoSEQ multiplex PCR reads with MiXCR, one row per CDR3 protein. The sample has some 300,000 distinct CDR3 sequences, around 89% seen once. The sequencing sample was made of CD8+ T cells from PBMCs. Source of these receptors: a human donor with multiple sclerosis. CDR3s include the opening cysteine and the closing phenylalanine or tryptophan. The D gene is left open where the match is weak. Size values are once, few and many counts, or a class for expanded clones, and some rows have none.

D	J	size	V	DNA	CDR3
TRBD1	TRBJ2-1	-	TRBV29-1	TGCAGCGTTGAAAGACAGGGTCTGGGGAATGAGCAGTTCTTC	CSVERQGLGNEQFF
-	TRBJ2-2	few	TRBV7-8	TGTGCCAGCAGAAACCTACGTGGGGGAGAGGCCGGGGAGCTGTTTTTT	CASRNLRGGEAGELFF
TRBD2	TRBJ2-1	-	TRBV5-1	TGCGCCAGCAGCTTGGGACTAGCGAGCTCCTACAATGAGCAGTTCTTC	CASSLGLASSYNEQFF
-	TRBJ1-5	-	TRBV16	TGTGCCAGCAGCGGGTCAATGAGTGAGGGGGGGTTGAGCAATCAGCCCCAGCATTTT	CASSGSMSEGGLSNQPQHF
TRBD1	TRBJ1-1	few	TRBV4-1	TGCGCCAGCAGCCTTCAGGGGGTGGAAGCTTTCTTT	CASSLQGVEAFF
-	TRBJ2-4	-	TRBV7-9	TGTGCCAGCAGCTTCACCCTCGACCTAGCCAAAAACATTCAGTACTTC	CASSFTLDLAKNIQYF
-	TRBJ1-1	-	TRBV27	TGTGCCAGCACTGGACTTAACACTGAAGCTTTCTTT	CASTGLNTEAFF
-	TRBJ1-5	-	TRBV27	TGTGCCACCCAACTGACGATGGGGGTGAGTCAGCCCCAGCATTTT	CATQLTMGVSQPQHF
TRBD2	TRBJ2-3	-	TRBV30	TGTGCCTGGAGTGTAACTAGCGTGGTCACAGATACGCAGTATTTT	CAWSVTSVVTDTQYF
-	TRBJ1-2	-	TRBV18	TGTGCCAGCTCACCACTGGCTCCGGGTCTTCGCGAGGCTAACTATGGCTACACCTTC	CASSPLAPGLREANYGYTF
TRBD2	TRBJ2-5	-	TRBV6-2/TRBV6-3	TGTGCCAGCAGTTACTCCCTCGGCGGGGGGCAAGAGACCCAGTACTTC	CASSYSLGGGQETQYF
TRBD1	TRBJ1-4	-	TRBV30	TGTGCCTGGGAACAGGGGGCCGAGGAAAAACTGTTTTTT	CAWEQGAEEKLFF
-	TRBJ2-2	-	TRBV23-1	TGCGCCAGCAGTCGGTATTGGGCACCGAACACCGGGGAGCTGTTTTTT	CASSRYWAPNTGELFF
TRBD2	TRBJ2-1	-	TRBV5-5	TGTGCCAGCAGCTTCCCTATAGCGGGAGGAACGGGCAATGAGCAGTTCTTC	CASSFPIAGGTGNEQFF
-	TRBJ2-7	-	TRBV6-2/TRBV6-3	TGTGCCAGCAGTTACTCGGCAATGGGTTACGAGCAGTACTTC	CASSYSAMGYEQYF
TRBD2	TRBJ2-2	-	TRBV6-2/TRBV6-3	TGTGCCAGCAGTCCTGGACTAGACTATGGCGGGGAGCTGTTTTTT	CASSPGLDYGGELFF
TRBD1	TRBJ2-2	once	TRBV11-2	TGTGCCACTGACAGGGACCTCACCGGGGAGCTGTTTTTT	CATDRDLTGELFF
TRBD1	TRBJ2-3	few	TRBV11-2	TGTGCCAGCAGCCCCGGGACAGGGGACACTAGCACAGATACGCAGTATTTT	CASSPGTGDTSTDTQYF
TRBD1	TRBJ2-7	-	TRBV13	TGTGCCAGCAGCCCCGGGACAGGTGAGGACTACGAGCAGTACTTC	CASSPGTGEDYEQYF
TRBD2	TRBJ2-3	-	TRBV13	TGTGCCAGCAGCATATGGACTAGCGGGGAGGTTGGCACAGATACGCAGTATTTT	CASSIWTSGEVGTDTQYF
-	TRBJ2-1	-	TRBV7-7	TGTGCTAGCAGCACCACAGCCTACAATGAGCAGTTCTTC	CASSTTAYNEQFF
TRBD2	TRBJ2-7	-	TRBV6-5	TGTGCCAGCAGTTCGACTCCACTAGCGGGGGGCTTCTACGAGCAGTACTTC	CASSSTPLAGGFYEQYF
-	TRBJ1-2	-	TRBV21-1	TGTGCCAGCAGCAAAGGACCCTATGGCTACACCTTC	CASSKGPYGYTF
-	TRBJ2-2	-	TRBV5-6	TGTGCCAGCAGCTTGTTGGTCGGGGAGCTGTTTTTT	CASSLLVGELFF
TRBD2	TRBJ2-1	once	TRBV6-2/TRBV6-3	TGTGCCAGCGAACCCAGCGGGGGAGTCTTCAATGAGCAGTTCTTC	CASEPSGGVFNEQFF
-	TRBJ2-7	-	TRBV6-2/TRBV6-3	TGTGCCAACAGTTTGTTAGCCGCGGATTACGAGCAGTACTTC	CANSLLAADYEQYF
-	TRBJ2-5	-	TRBV20-1	TGCAGTGCTAGAGAGAGGAAGCCCCGAGGGACACGCCAAGAGACCCAGTACTTC	CSARERKPRGTRQETQYF
-	TRBJ2-2	-	TRBV28	TGTGCCAGCAGTTTCTCGACGGCCGGGACCGGGGAGCTGTTTTTT	CASSFSTAGTGELFF
TRBD2	TRBJ2-1	-	TRBV7-6	TGTGCCAGCAGCTTACCCGAGGATGGACTAGCGATTTACAATGAGCAGTTCTTC	CASSLPEDGLAIYNEQFF
-	TRBJ1-3	-	TRBV30	TGTGCCTGGAGTGACAGGAGAAACACCATATATTTT	CAWSDRRNTIYF
TRBD1	TRBJ1-5	-	TRBV6-5	TGTGCCAGCAGTTACTCGAGACAGGGGTCCCTCCCGGACAATCAGCCCCAGCATTTT	CASSYSRQGSLPDNQPQHF